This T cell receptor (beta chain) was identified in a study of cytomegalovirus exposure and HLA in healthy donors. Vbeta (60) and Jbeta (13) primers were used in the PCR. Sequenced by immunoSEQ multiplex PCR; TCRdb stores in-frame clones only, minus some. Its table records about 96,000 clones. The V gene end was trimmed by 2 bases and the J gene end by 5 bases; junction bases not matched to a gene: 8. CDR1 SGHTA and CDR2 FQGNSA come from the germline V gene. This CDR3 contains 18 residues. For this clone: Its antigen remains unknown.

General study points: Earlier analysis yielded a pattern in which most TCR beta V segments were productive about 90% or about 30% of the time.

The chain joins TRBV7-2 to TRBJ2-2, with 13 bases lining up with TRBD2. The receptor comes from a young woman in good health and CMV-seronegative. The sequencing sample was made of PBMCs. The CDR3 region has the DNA TGTGCCAGCAGCTTATTGGGACTAGCGGGGTCGGGAACCGGGGAGCTGTTTTTT. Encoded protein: CASSLLGLAGSGTGELFF.